This T cell receptor beta chain is drawn from a study of Ad26.COV2.S vaccination and SARS-CoV-2 variants. Sequencing used immunoSEQ multiplex PCR; TCRdb keeps in-frame clones, though not all of them. The sample lists 300,000 to 400,000 clones; 70% to 90% were seen once. The treatment here: 15 to 20 received Ad26.COV2.S at low or high dose, single or two shots; a few received placebo; per-sample allocation not given. Samples were taken on day 63 after the first vaccine or placebo injection. Germline V lookup: CDR1 SGHVS, CDR2 FNYEAQ. Trimming left V 1 base short and J 8 bases short, with 12 bases between. CDR3 size: 13 residues.

The starting material was peripheral blood, obtained in a trial of Ad26.COV2.S vaccine versus placebo. The sequence came from a person aged 18-65 years who received the Ad26.COV2.S COVID-19 vaccine or a placebo. The chain combines TRBV7-6 with TRBJ2-7; D is undetermined. The CDR3 DNA is TGTGCCAGCAGCTTAGGAGACACTTCGAAGCAGTACTTC. Its translation: CASSLGDTSKQYF.